Described below is a single T cell receptor (beta chain) sequence and its context. Its specificity is not known. The length of the CDR3 is 14 residues. Germline V CDR1 and CDR2: WNHNN, SYGVQD (reference sequence). V lost 6 bases to trimming and J lost 8 bases, with 17 bases between them. Sampled blood was obtained at baseline, cycle 4 day 1, and cycle 7 day 1. This entry is derived from a study of OX40 agonist ivuxolimab in advanced cancers. Across the whole study: The group had a mean age of 60 years, ranged from roughly 20 to 79, and was 80% to 90% male.

Study-level findings and limits: Clonal expansion from baseline to week 6 occurred in both CD4+ and CD8+ T cells. Compared with CD4+, CD8+ T cells on average had more expanded clones.

Some clones are missing from TCRdb's copy, which holds only in-frame ones; the method was immunoSEQ multiplex PCR. The sample shows 65,000 or so clones, around nine tenths of them seen only once. The sequence was obtained from an adult with an advanced solid tumor such as melanoma, head and neck, liver or kidney cancer. The sequencing here drew on CD4+ or CD8+ T cells sorted from blood, taken in a trial of the OX40 agonist ivuxolimab. This chain joins TRBV10-1 and TRBJ1-3; D gene unclear. CDR3 in amino acids: CASSEGRSRDTIYF. The CDR3 DNA sequence: TGCGCCAGCAGCGAAGGGAGAAGCCGGGACACCATATATTTT.